These 27 T cell receptor beta chains share one sample of origin, sequenced in a study of Ad26.COV2.S vaccination and SARS-CoV-2 variants. TCRdb keeps only in-frame clones here, not all; method: immunoSEQ multiplex PCR. The sample lists 300,000 to 350,000 clones; 85% to 90% were seen once. This sample's treatment: some 19 received Ad26.COV2.S at low or high dose, single or two shots; several received placebo; per-sample allocation not given. Sampling took place 63 days after the first vaccine or placebo injection. Sequenced material: peripheral blood, taken in a trial of Ad26.COV2.S vaccine versus placebo. Every receptor here comes from a person aged 18-60 years who received the Ad26.COV2.S COVID-19 vaccine or a placebo.

J is TRBJ1-2 and V is TRBV28; D remains unclear. Germline V CDR1 and CDR2: MDHEN, SYDVKM. The CDR3 has 14 amino acids. Trimming removed 6 bases at V and 2 bases at J, with 13 bases between. The CDR3 DNA reads TGTGCCAGCAGCTCCGCGGGAAAGAACTATGGCTACACCTTC. Encoded protein: CASSSAGKNYGYTF.

The J gene is TRBJ2-1, the V gene TRBV4-3; 11 nucleotides align to TRBD2. This CDR3 has 16 amino acids. The germline V gene encodes CDR1 LGHNA and CDR2 YSLEER. V shed 6 bases, J shed 2 bases, and the junction held 6 bases outside the gene matches. The CDR3 DNA reads TGCGCCAGCAGACCCTCGACTAGCGGGGCCTACAATGAGCAGTTCTTC. It yields the protein CASRPSTSGAYNEQFF.

V gene TRBV2 combines with J gene TRBJ1-1; D remains ambiguous. Deletions cut 7 bases from V and 4 bases from J, with 13 bases between. The CDR3 covers 13 residues. The germline gives CDR1 SNHLY, CDR2 FYNNEI. CDR3 amino acids: CASTSSEGTEAFF. CDR3 DNA sequence: TGTGCCAGCACCAGCTCGGAGGGCACTGAAGCTTTCTTT.

Worth noting for this clone: Other DNA sequences of this sample code for an identical CDR3. V usage is TRBV2 and J usage is TRBJ2-1, with 13 bases matching TRBD2. Germline V lookup: CDR1 SNHLY, CDR2 FYNNEI. Losses at the gene ends were 6 bases for V and 7 bases for J; bases not matched to a gene: 0. The CDR3 is 13 amino acids. CDR3 sequence: CASRGLAGNEQFF. CDR3 DNA: TGTGCCAGCAGGGGACTAGCGGGAAATGAGCAGTTCTTC.

The chain combines TRBV5-6 with TRBJ1-4; weak D call: TRBD1 (5 bases). The V gene lost 2 bases and the J gene lost 11 bases, with 13 bases spanning the gap. Germline lookup yields CDR1 SGHDT and CDR2 YYEEEE. The CDR3 is 13 residues long. This CDR3 reads CASSFSTAPKLFF. The CDR3 DNA follows: TGTGCCAGCAGCTTTTCGACAGCCCCTAAACTGTTTTTT.

The rearrangement joins TRBV18 to TRBJ1-2; D not certain. V lost 3 bases to trimming and J lost 4 bases, with 12 bases between them. Germline values: CDR1 KGHSH, CDR2 LQKENI. The CDR3 is 14 residues long. The CDR3 spells CASSPSAESYGYTF. The CDR3 coding sequence is TGTGCCAGCTCACCCTCTGCGGAAAGCTATGGCTACACCTTC.

This sequence joins TRBV15 and TRBJ1-2, with a possible D match to TRBD1 (6 bases). The CDR3 totals 17 residues. Between the trimmed V and J ends, which lost 5 bases and 4 bases, there was a span of 23 bases. Germline CDR1 and CDR2: LNHNV and YYDKDF (reference sequence). The CDR3 loop reads CATSDDRSQGNLYGYTF. The CDR3 DNA is TGTGCCACCAGCGACGACCGATCGCAGGGGAACCTCTATGGCTACACCTTC.

This chain uses TRBV4-3 with TRBJ1-2; D is possibly TRBD1 (5 bases). Germline lookup yields CDR1 LGHNA and CDR2 YSLEER. The V gene lost 0 bases and the J gene lost 8 bases, with 13 bases spanning the gap. CDR3 length equals 14 residues. The CDR3 spells CASSQEGRVSGYTF. In DNA form, the CDR3 reads TGCGCCAGCAGCCAAGAAGGCAGGGTGTCGGGCTACACCTTC.

In its sample, this clone was seen once. The chain has TRBV7-8 and TRBJ2-3, with 9 bases aligning to TRBD2. J gave up 5 bases and V 6 bases, and 12 bases lay outside the gene matches. CDR1 and CDR2 from the germline V gene are SGHVS and FQNEAQ. This CDR3 is built from 16 residues. The CDR3: CASSVDGGGALDTQYF. CDR3 in DNA: TGTGCCAGCAGTGTTGACGGCGGGGGGGCTTTAGATACGCAGTATTTT. Full variable domain (outside the CDR3, taken from reference TRBV7-8 and TRBJ2-3): GAGVSQSPRYKVAKRGQDVALRCDPISGHVSLFWYQQALGQGPEFLTYFQNEAQLDKSGLPSDRFFAERPEGSVSTLKIQRTQQEDSAVYLCASSVDGGGALDTQYFGPGTRLTVL.

The chain links TRBV4-1 to TRBJ2-7; unclear D gene. The germline V gene encodes CDR1 MGHRA and CDR2 YSYEKL. The CDR3 covers 14 residues. V shed 0 bases and J shed 3 bases, with 9 bases lying between them. The DNA for the CDR3 is TGCGCCAGCAGCCAAGATCTGGGCAGCTACGAGCAGTACGTC. This translates into CASSQDLGSYEQYV.

The genes are TRBV3-1 (or the pseudogene TRBV3-2) and TRBJ2-7; 10 bases fit TRBD1. Trimming removed 0 bases from V and 3 bases from J; junction bases left unmatched: 5. The CDR3 is 16 amino acids. The germline V gene encodes CDR1 LGHDT and CDR2 YNNKEL (reference sequence). The CDR3 DNA reads as TGTGCCAGCAGCCAAGATAGGGGGACAGGGGTCTACGAGCAGTACTTC. This codes for CASSQDRGTGVYEQYF.

The chain uses TRBV27 and TRBJ2-7; the D gene could be TRBD1 or TRBD2 (5 bases each). The germline V gene encodes CDR1 MNHEY and CDR2 SMNVEV (reference sequence). This CDR3 region has 13 residues. The V end lost 8 bases, the J end lost 3 bases, and 14 bases lay between the germline ends. CDR3 sequence: CASGIGTDYEQYF. In nucleotides, the CDR3 is TGTGCCAGCGGCATTGGGACGGACTACGAGCAGTACTTC.

The rearrangement links TRBV6-5 to TRBJ1-4, with D tentatively TRBD1 (5 bases). CDR1 and CDR2 (germline): MNHEY, SVGAGI. Trimming took 6 bases from V and 6 from J, leaving 14 bases between them. The CDR3 spans 14 residues. The DNA for the CDR3 is TGTGCCAGCAGGGGACGACTAACCGATGAAAAACTGTTTTTT. The encoded protein is CASRGRLTDEKLFF.

This rearrangement joins TRBV28 to TRBJ1-3, with TRBD1 as a possible D gene (6 bases). Trimming left V 8 bases short and J 8 bases short, with 19 bases between. This CDR3 spans 14 amino acids. Germline CDR1 MDHEN, CDR2 SYDVKM. CDR3 amino acids: CASAPDSLRDTIYF. The CDR3 region has the DNA TGTGCCAGCGCCCCGGACAGCCTGCGCGACACCATATATTTT.

Here the CDR3 DNA reads TGTGCCAGCAGTTACGTCGTGTCACCCTACGAGCAGTACGTC. Its translation is CASSYVVSPYEQYV. The gene calls are TRBV6-9 and TRBJ2-7; D not resolved. The germline CDR1 and CDR2 sequences are MNHGY and SVAAGI. This CDR3 comprises 14 residues. V was cut by 3 bases and J by 2 bases, with 11 bases left in between.

The chain recombines TRBV7-2 with TRBJ1-5, with 7 bases lining up with TRBD1. Germline lookup yields CDR1 SGHTA and CDR2 FQGNSA. V was clipped by 2 bases and J by 2 bases; unmatched bases: 6. This CDR3 is 16 amino acids long. The DNA for the CDR3 is TGTGCCAGCAGCTTATTCACCGACAGGGGCAATCAGCCCCAGCATTTT. Protein sequence: CASSLFTDRGNQPQHF. The variable domain in full, completed from reference TRBV7-2 and TRBJ1-5, reads GAGVSQSPSNKVTEKGKDVELRCDPISGHTALYWYRQSLGQGLEFLIYFQGNSAPDKSGLPSDRFSAERTGGSVSTLTIQRTQQEDSAVYLCASSLFTDRGNQPQHFGDGTRLSIL.

The rearrangement joins TRBV19 to TRBJ2-1, with TRBD2 matching over 7 bases. Germline lookup yields CDR1 LNHDA and CDR2 SQIVND (reference sequence). The CDR3 runs to 19 residues. V trimming: 2 bases; J trimming: 0 bases; junction bases outside the gene matches: 13. The CDR3 sequence: CASSIHLLLATSSYNEQFF. The DNA for the CDR3 is TGTGCCAGTAGTATACATCTCCTACTAGCGACCAGCTCCTACAATGAGCAGTTCTTC.

The CDR3 bases are TGTGCCAGCAGTCCCCGACTAGCGGGAGACAATGAGCAGTTCTTC. Its translation: CASSPRLAGDNEQFF. The rearrangement uses TRBV28 and TRBJ2-1, with TRBD2 matching 12 bases. The CDR3 runs 15 residues. V lost 5 bases and J lost 5; bases outside the gene matches: 4. Germline lookup yields CDR1 MDHEN and CDR2 SYDVKM.

This clone was seen a single time. This chain joins TRBV27 and TRBJ2-7; 7 bases are shared with TRBD1. V shed 5 bases, J shed 1 base, and the junction held 8 bases outside the gene matches. The CDR3 is 15 residues long. Germline assignment: CDR1 MNHEY and CDR2 SMNVEV (reference sequence). CDR3 protein: CASSRTGEPSYEQYF. CDR3 DNA sequence: TGTGCCAGCAGTCGTACAGGGGAACCTTCCTACGAGCAGTACTTC.

This chain uses TRBV7-9 with TRBJ1-5; the match to TRBD1 covers 8 bases. Germline trimming cut 5 bases from V and 5 bases from J; bases unmatched to any gene: 8. The germline V gene encodes CDR1 SEHNR and CDR2 FQNEAQ (reference sequence). CDR3 length equals 15 residues. The CDR3 here is CASSPFGQGYQPQHF. In DNA form, the CDR3 reads TGTGCCAGCAGCCCTTTTGGACAGGGATATCAGCCCCAGCATTTT.

This chain joins TRBV7-8 and TRBJ2-1, with TRBD2 identical over 9 bases. The trim removed 3 bases at V and 7 bases at J, leaving 13 bases unmatched. Germline V gene lookup returns CDR1 SGHVS and CDR2 FQNEAQ. CDR3 length: 17 amino acids. CDR3 sequence: CASSLQVAGAAGNEQFF. The CDR3 DNA follows: TGTGCCAGCAGCTTGCAGGTAGCGGGGGCTGCGGGGAATGAGCAGTTCTTC.

The V gene is TRBV7-8, the J gene TRBJ1-1; D may be TRBD1 (5 bases). V gave up 7 bases and J gave up 1 base, with 16 bases separating them. There are 15 residues in the CDR3. Germline V gene sequence: CDR1 SGHVS, CDR2 FQNEAQ. The CDR3 spells CASILGRGSNTEAFF. CDR3 nucleotide sequence: TGTGCCAGCATCCTAGGGCGGGGGTCGAACACTGAAGCTTTCTTT.

This rearrangement joins TRBV5-4 to TRBJ1-1; 9 bases match TRBD1. The CDR3 is 15 amino acids. V gave up 4 bases and J gave up 3 bases; unmatched junction bases: 7. Germline CDR1 is SGHNT and CDR2 is YYREEE (reference sequence). CDR3 nucleotide sequence: TGTGCCAGCAGCACGAGGACAGGGGAGGACACTGAAGCTTTCTTT. The encoded protein is CASSTRTGEDTEAFF.

V and J are TRBV30 and TRBJ2-1; 7 bases fit TRBD2. The length of the CDR3 is 12 residues. The J segment lost 9 bases and the V segment lost 1 base, leaving 3 bases of the junction unmatched. Germline assignment: CDR1 GTSNPN and CDR2 SVGIG (reference sequence). The CDR3 reads CAWSGIAGEQFF. Written as DNA, the CDR3 is TGTGCCTGGAGTGGCATAGCGGGTGAGCAGTTCTTC.

The chain joins TRBV7-9 to TRBJ1-1, with no clear D. Germline V CDR1 and CDR2: SEHNR, FQNEAQ (reference sequence). V was pared by 2 bases and J by 4 bases, with 11 bases between. CDR3 length: 14 amino acids. The CDR3: CASSLWEKGTEAFF. The DNA of the CDR3 is TGTGCCAGCAGCTTATGGGAGAAGGGCACTGAAGCTTTCTTT.

The chain carries TRBV5-1 and TRBJ2-3; 8 nucleotides line up with TRBD2. The CDR3 extends over 16 amino acids. V was clipped by 4 bases and J by 5 bases; unmatched bases: 12. Germline CDR1 and CDR2: SGHRS and YFSETQ. In DNA, the CDR3 is TGCGCCAGCAGCATGGACAAAGGGCTAGCGGGAGATACGCAGTATTTT. Protein sequence: CASSMDKGLAGDTQYF.

This sequence joins TRBV20-1 and TRBJ1-3, with D unresolved. CDR3 length equals 15 residues. Germline V gene data show CDR1 as DFQATT and CDR2 as SNEGSKA (reference sequence). Between the trimmed V and J ends, which lost 3 bases and 0 bases, there was a span of 12 bases. The CDR3 here is CSASLAAHSGNTIYF. CDR3 sequence (DNA): TGCAGTGCTAGTTTGGCAGCCCACTCTGGAAACACCATATATTTT.